This TCR beta chain was captured in a study of blood T cells in healthy people across ages. Findings and limits, study-wide: Among long-lived donors, naive CD4+ cells were more numerous and diversity higher than in aged donors. Roughly linearly, TCR beta diversity per million T cells fell as age increased. Because donor CMV status was unknown, expanded clonotype changes were possibly confounded.

V dropped 6 bases and J dropped 8 bases, with 10 bases sitting between them. The CDR3 is 12 residues long. CDR1 and CDR2 (germline): MDHEN, SYDVKM. Then a second PCR, running about 6 to 11 cycles, was carried out with a sample-barcoded 5' primer and a J-beta primer mix. Each CDR3 protein is one row after TCRdb ran MiXCR on the 5' RACE reads. The sample shows approximately 730,000 distinct CDR3 sequences, about 53% of them seen only once. This clonotype was seen once. Its antigen is not known. Aged about 6 to 90, donors were systemically healthy Caucasians from Russia. Sequencing was done on a sample of blood. The V call is TRBV28, the J call TRBJ1-4, with TRBD1 as a possible D gene (5 bases). The receptor was derived from a man older than 75 in good health. CDR3 residues: CASRSGAEKLFF. CDR3 sequence (DNA): TGTGCCAGCAGAAGTGGGGCCGAAAAACTGTTTTTT.